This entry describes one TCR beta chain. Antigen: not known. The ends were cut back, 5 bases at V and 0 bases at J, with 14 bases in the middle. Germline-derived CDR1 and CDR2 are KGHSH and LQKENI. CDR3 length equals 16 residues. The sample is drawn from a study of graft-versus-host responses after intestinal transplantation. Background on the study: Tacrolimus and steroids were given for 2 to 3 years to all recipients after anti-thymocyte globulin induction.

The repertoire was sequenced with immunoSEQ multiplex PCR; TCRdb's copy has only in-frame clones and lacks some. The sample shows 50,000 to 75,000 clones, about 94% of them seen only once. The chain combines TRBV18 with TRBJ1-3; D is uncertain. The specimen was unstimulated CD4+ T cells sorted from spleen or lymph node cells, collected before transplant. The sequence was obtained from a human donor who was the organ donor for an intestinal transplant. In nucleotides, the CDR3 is TGTGCCAGCTCAGCCGGGCTCCCGAGCTCTGGAAACACCATATATTTT. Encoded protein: CASSAGLPSSGNTIYF.